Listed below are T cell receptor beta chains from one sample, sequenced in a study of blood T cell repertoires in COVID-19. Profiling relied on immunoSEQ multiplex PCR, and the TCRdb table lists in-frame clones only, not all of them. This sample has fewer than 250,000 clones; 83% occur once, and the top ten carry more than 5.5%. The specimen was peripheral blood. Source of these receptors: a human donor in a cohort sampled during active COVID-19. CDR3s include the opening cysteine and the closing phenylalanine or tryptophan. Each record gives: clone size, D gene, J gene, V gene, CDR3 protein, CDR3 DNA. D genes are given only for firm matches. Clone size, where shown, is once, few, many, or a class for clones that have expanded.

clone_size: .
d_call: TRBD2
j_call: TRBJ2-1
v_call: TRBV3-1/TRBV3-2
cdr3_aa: CASSLGTSGGDEQFF
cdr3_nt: TGTGCCAGCAGCCTCGGGACTAGCGGGGGGGATGAGCAGTTCTTC

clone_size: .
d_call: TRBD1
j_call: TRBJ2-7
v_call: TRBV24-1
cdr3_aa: CATSDRDRGHEQYF
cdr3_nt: TGTGCCACCAGTGATCGTGACAGGGGCCACGAGCAGTACTTC

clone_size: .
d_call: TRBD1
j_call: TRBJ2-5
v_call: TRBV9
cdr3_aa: CASSVDRDRGTQYF
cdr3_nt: TGTGCCAGCAGCGTAGACCGGGACAGGGGGACCCAGTACTTC

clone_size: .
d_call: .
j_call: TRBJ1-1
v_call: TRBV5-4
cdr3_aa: CASSLIKGVTEAFF
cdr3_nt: TGTGCCAGCAGCTTGATAAAGGGGGTCACTGAAGCTTTCTTT

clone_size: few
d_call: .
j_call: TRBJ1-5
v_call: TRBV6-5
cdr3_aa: CASRGGGGRNQPQHF
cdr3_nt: TGTGCCAGCAGGGGTGGGGGGGGGCGTAATCAGCCCCAGCATTTT

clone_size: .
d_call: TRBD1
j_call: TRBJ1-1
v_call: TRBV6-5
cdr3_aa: CASSYTGGTGGTEAFF
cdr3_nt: TGTGCCAGCAGTTACACCGGTGGGACAGGGGGCACTGAAGCTTTCTTT

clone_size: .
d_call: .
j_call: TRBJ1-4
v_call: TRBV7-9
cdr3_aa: CASSFPGFEKLFF
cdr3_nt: TGTGCCAGCAGCTTTCCGGGGTTTGAAAAACTGTTTTTT

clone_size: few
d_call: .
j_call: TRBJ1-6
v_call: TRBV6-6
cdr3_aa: CASFNRENIEVRALHF
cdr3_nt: TGTGCCAGTTTTAACAGGGAGAATATTGAGGTCAGGGCCCTCCACTTT

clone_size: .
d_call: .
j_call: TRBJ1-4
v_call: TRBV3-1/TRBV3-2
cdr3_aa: CASSPAGGEEKLFF
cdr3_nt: TGTGCCAGCAGCCCGGCAGGTGGGGAGGAAAAACTGTTTTTT

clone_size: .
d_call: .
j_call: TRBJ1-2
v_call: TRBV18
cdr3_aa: CASSADNYGYTF
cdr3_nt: TGTGCCAGCTCAGCGGATAACTATGGCTACACCTTC

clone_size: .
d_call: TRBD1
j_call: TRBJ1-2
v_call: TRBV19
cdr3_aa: CASSPGQGALDYTF
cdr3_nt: TGTGCCAGTAGTCCGGGACAGGGGGCTCTAGACTACACCTTC

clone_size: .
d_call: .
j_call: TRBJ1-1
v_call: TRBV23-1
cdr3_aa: CASSQSYFLNTEAFF
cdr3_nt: TGCGCCAGCAGTCAATCGTACTTCCTGAACACTGAAGCTTTCTTT

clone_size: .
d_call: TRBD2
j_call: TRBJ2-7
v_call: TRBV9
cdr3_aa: CASSPGASGPNYEQYF
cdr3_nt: TGTGCCAGCAGCCCTGGGGCTAGCGGGCCAAACTACGAGCAGTACTTC

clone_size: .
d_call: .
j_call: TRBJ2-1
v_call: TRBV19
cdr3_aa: CASSIAMTGRNEQFF
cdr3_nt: TGTGCCAGTAGTATAGCTATGACAGGGAGGAATGAGCAGTTCTTC

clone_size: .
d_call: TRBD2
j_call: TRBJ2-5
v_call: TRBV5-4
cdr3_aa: CASSFGVGLAGGGETQYF
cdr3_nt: TGTGCCAGCAGCTTTGGGGTGGGACTAGCGGGAGGAGGTGAGACCCAGTACTTC

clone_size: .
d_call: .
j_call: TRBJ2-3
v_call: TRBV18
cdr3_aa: CASSLRQTDTQYF
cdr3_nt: TGTGCCAGCTCACTCCGACAAACAGATACGCAGTATTTT

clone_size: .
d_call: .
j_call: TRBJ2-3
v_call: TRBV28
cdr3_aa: CASKGVGTDTQYF
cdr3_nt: TGTGCCAGCAAGGGAGTGGGGACAGATACGCAGTATTTT

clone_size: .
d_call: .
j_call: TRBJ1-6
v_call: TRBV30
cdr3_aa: CACSASSPLHF
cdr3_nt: TGTGCCTGTAGTGCCAGTTCACCCCTCCACTTT

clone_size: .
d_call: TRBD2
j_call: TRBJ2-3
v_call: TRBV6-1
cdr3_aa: CASSETSVPTDTQYF
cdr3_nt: TGTGCCAGCAGTGAGACTAGCGTCCCCACAGATACGCAGTATTTT

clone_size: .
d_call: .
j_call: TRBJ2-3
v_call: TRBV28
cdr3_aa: CASSLLEGTQGKGTDTQYF
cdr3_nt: TGTGCCAGCAGTTTATTAGAGGGAACACAGGGAAAGGGTACAGATACGCAGTATTTT

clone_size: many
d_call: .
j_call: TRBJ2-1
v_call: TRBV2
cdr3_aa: CALLGERATRRNEQFF
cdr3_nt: TGTGCCCTGTTGGGGGAGCGGGCCACTCGTAGGAATGAGCAGTTCTTC

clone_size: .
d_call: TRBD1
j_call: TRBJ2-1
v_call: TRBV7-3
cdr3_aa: CASSVGQGLYNEQFF
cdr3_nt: TGTGCCAGCAGCGTTGGACAGGGTCTATACAATGAGCAGTTCTTC

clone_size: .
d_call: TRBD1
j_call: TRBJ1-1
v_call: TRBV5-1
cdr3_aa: CASSPGQGAGGTEAFF
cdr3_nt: TGCGCCAGCAGCCCCGGACAGGGGGCTGGTGGCACTGAAGCTTTCTTT

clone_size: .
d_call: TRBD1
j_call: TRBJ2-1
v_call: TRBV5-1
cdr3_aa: CASSQIQGVDEQFF
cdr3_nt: TGCGCCAGCAGCCAGATACAGGGGGTGGATGAGCAGTTCTTC

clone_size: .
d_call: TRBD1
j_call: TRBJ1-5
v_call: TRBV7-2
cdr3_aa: CASSLDRGQPQHF
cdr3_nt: TGTGCCAGCAGCTTGGACAGGGGTCAGCCCCAGCATTTT

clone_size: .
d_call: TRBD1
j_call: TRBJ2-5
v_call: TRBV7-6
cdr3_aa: CASSLGTGRETQYF
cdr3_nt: TGTGCCAGCAGCCTGGGGACAGGGAGGGAGACCCAGTACTTC

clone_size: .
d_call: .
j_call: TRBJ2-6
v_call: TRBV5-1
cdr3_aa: CASSLRYRTSGANVLTF
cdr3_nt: TGCGCCAGCAGCTTAAGGTACAGGACCTCTGGGGCCAACGTCCTGACTTTC

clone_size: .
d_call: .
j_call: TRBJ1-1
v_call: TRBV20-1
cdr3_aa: CSAQFHTEAFF
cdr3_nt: TGCAGTGCTCAGTTTCACACTGAAGCTTTCTTT

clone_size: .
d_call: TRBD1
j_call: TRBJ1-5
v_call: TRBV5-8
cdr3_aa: CASSSNLGTGDNQPQHF
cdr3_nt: TGTGCCAGCAGCTCCAATCTCGGGACAGGGGATAATCAGCCCCAGCATTTT

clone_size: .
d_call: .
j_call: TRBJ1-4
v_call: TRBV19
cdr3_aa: CASSTSSGGANEKLFF
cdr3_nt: TGTGCCAGTAGTACCTCTTCGGGTGGTGCTAATGAAAAACTGTTTTTT

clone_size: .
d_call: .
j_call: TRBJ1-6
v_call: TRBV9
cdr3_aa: CASSAGQINSPLHF
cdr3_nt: TGTGCCAGCAGCGCTGGACAGATAAATTCACCCCTCCACTTT

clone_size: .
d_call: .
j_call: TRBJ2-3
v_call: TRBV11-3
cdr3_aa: CASSSRRGWADTQYF
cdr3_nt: TGTGCCAGCAGCTCCCGCCGAGGTTGGGCAGATACGCAGTATTTT

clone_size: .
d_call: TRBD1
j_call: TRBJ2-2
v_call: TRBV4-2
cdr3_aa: CASSQDRQGGAGELFF
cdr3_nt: TGTGCCAGCAGCCAAGATCGACAGGGGGGCGCCGGGGAGCTGTTTTTT

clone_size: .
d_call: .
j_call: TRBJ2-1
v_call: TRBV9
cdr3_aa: CASSGTPSSYNEQFF
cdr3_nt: TGTGCCAGCAGCGGGACACCTAGCTCCTACAATGAGCAGTTCTTC

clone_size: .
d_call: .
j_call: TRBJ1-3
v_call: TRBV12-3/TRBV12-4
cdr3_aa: CASKRGAGNTIYF
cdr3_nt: TGTGCCAGCAAACGGGGGGCTGGAAACACCATATATTTT

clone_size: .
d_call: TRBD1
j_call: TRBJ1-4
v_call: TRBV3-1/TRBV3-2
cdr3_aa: CASGTGGREKLFF
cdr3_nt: TGTGCCAGCGGGACAGGGGGGCGGGAAAAACTGTTTTTT

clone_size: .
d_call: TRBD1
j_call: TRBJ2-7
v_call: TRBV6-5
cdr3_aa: CASRTSWTGFEEQYF
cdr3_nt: TGTGCCAGCAGAACTTCCTGGACAGGGTTTGAAGAGCAGTACTTC

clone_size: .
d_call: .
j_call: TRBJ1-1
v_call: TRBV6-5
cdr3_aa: CASTRGGGVDTEAFF
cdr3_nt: TGTGCCAGCACCCGAGGGGGGGGAGTGGACACTGAAGCTTTCTTT

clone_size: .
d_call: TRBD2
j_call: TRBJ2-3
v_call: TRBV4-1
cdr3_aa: CASSQIAGGPYTQYF
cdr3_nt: TGCGCCAGCAGCCAGATAGCGGGGGGGCCGTATACGCAGTATTTT

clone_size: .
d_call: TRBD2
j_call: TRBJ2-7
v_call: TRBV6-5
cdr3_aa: CASSYSLAGDAEQYF
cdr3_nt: TGTGCCAGCAGTTACTCGCTAGCGGGAGACGCCGAGCAGTACTTC

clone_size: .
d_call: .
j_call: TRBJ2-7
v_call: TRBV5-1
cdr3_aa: CASSLGQVPYEQYF
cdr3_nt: TGCGCCAGCAGCTTGGGACAGGTTCCCTACGAGCAGTACTTC

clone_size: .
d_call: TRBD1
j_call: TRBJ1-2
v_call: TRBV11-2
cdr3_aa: CASSLNRGGYTF
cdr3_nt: TGTGCCAGCAGCTTAAACAGGGGTGGCTACACCTTC